This T cell receptor beta chain stems from a study of shared clonotypes between healthy human individuals. The overall study: Each donor had three CD4 naive, three CD4 memory, two CD8 naive and one CD8 memory plate. General study points: Memory subsets generally showed lower estimated richness than naive subsets. Among donors, clonotype sharing was expected to be affected by sequencing depth.

CD45RO negativity and positive selection for CCR7 defined naive CD8 cells, a population that excluded terminally differentiated effector memory CD45RA+ cells. The trim removed 1 base at V and 3 bases at J, leaving 7 bases unmatched. CDR1 KGHSH and CDR2 LQKENI come from the germline V gene. The CDR3 is 16 residues long. Once extracted for a subset, genomic DNA was divided evenly among several immunoSEQ plates. Clones were read by immunoSEQ multiplex PCR, and TCRdb kept only the in-frame ones, dropping some. In the table there are about 750,000 clones, 80% to 95% of which are singletons. As regards this clone: The antigen is unknown.

This receptor was taken from a man aged 30 to 45 in good health. Material: naive CD8+ T cells sorted from blood. The chain couples TRBV18 to TRBJ2-3; 7 nucleotides align to TRBD2. The CDR3 region is CASSPLMRESTDTQYF. Here the CDR3 DNA reads TGTGCCAGCTCACCACTCATGCGGGAGTCGACAGATACGCAGTATTTT. The whole variable domain, filled in from reference TRBV18 and TRBJ2-3, reads NAGVMQNPRHLVRRRGQEARLRCSPMKGHSHVYWYRQLPEEGLKFMVYLQKENIIDESGMPKERFSAEFPKEGPSILRIQQVVRGDSAAYFCASSPLMRESTDTQYFGPGTRLTVL.